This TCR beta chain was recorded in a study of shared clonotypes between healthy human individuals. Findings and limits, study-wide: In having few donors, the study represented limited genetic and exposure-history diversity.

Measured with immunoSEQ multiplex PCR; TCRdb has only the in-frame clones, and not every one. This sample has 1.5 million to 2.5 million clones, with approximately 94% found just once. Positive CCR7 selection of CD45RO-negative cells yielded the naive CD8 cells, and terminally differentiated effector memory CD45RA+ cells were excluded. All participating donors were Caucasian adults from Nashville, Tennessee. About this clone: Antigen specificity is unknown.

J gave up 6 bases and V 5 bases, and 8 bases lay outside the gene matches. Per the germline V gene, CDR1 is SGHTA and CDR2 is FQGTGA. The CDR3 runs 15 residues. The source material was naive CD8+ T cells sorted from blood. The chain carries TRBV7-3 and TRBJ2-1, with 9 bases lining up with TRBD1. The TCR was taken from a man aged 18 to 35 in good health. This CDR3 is CASSPHWTGANEQFF. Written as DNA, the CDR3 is TGTGCCAGCAGCCCACATTGGACAGGGGCCAATGAGCAGTTCTTC.